These 28 T cell receptor beta chains share one sample of origin, sequenced in a study of beta chain features in type 1 diabetes. Study findings and constraints: Shortening that was moderate but significant affected the TCRB CDR3s of Type 1 diabetes patients in all four CD4+ subsets.

No antigens are known for them. cDNA synthesis used the whole RNA isolate, giving expressed TCRB sequences. This table comes from immunoSEQ multiplex PCR, and its TCRdb copy is limited to in-frame clones, with some not included. Of hundreds of thousands of clones listed, more than 12% are singletons. Sequencing was performed on naive CD4+ T cells from blood. These receptors originate from a man aged 18 to 30 with type 1 diabetes.

There are a few counts of this clone. This chain connects TRBV29-1 to TRBJ1-4; D gene ambiguous. The V end lost 6 bases, the J end lost 4 bases, and 15 bases lay between the germline ends. The CDR3 length is 14 residues. Germline CDR1 reads SQVTM; CDR2 reads ANQGSEA. CDR3 amino acids: CSVYLAGDNEKLFF. The CDR3 DNA sequence: TGCAGCGTATATCTGGCAGGTGATAATGAAAAACTGTTTTTT.

This clone was observed a handful of times. This chain links TRBV6-5 with TRBJ2-1; D not certain. The V and J ends lost 7 bases and 0 bases respectively, with 10 bases between them. CDR1 MNHEY and CDR2 SVGAGI come from the germline V gene. The CDR3 runs to 14 residues. This CDR3 is CASKKSSSYNEQFF. The CDR3 nucleotides read TGTGCCAGCAAGAAGTCGAGCTCCTACAATGAGCAGTTCTTC.

The V call is TRBV7-3, the J call TRBJ1-2, with D maybe TRBD1 (5 bases). The germline V gene encodes CDR1 SGHTA and CDR2 FQGTGA. Trimming shortened V by 5 bases and J by 6 bases, and 13 bases separated the two germline ends. The CDR3 consists of 13 residues. CDR3 nucleotide sequence: TGTGCCAGCAGCCGGGGCGAGGGTCATGGCTACACCTTC. Its protein product is CASSRGEGHGYTF.

The chain employs TRBV25-1 and TRBJ1-1, with D hard to call. Trimming took off 7 bases at V and 0 bases at J, with 3 bases between the two ends. CDR3 length: 11 residues. Germline V lookup: CDR1 MGHDK, CDR2 SYGVNS. CDR3 sequence reads: CASTLNTEAFF. The CDR3 nucleotides read TGTGCCAGCACATTGAACACTGAAGCTTTCTTT.

The rearrangement uses TRBV13 and TRBJ2-7, with 9 nucleotides matching TRBD1. The J segment lost 5 bases and the V segment lost 5 bases, leaving 10 bases of the junction unmatched. CDR1 and CDR2 (germline): PRHDT, FYEKMQ (reference sequence). The CDR3 spans 15 residues. The CDR3 DNA follows: TGTGCCAGCAGCCCAAAGGGACAGGGATATCACGAGCAGTACTTC. Translating it yields CASSPKGQGYHEQYF.

The chain couples TRBV29-1 to TRBJ1-1, with TRBD1 identical over 7 bases. The CDR3 is made up of 14 amino acids. The V gene's germline CDR1 is SQVTM and CDR2 ANQGSEA. J gave up 5 bases and V 3 bases, and 9 bases lay outside the gene matches. The CDR3 reads CSVDEQGTRTEAFF. In DNA, the CDR3 is TGCAGCGTTGATGAACAGGGGACCAGGACTGAAGCTTTCTTT.

The chain is built from TRBV7-9 and TRBJ2-3; D gene ambiguous. V was clipped by 2 bases and J by 4 bases, with 10 bases between them. Germline lookup yields CDR1 SEHNR and CDR2 FQNEAQ (reference sequence). CDR3 length: 14 amino acids. The CDR3 coding sequence is TGTGCCAGCAGCTTAAATCAAGGCGCAGATACGCAGTATTTT. Translation gives CASSLNQGADTQYF.

This clone was seen only a few times. The rearrangement links TRBV5-4 to TRBJ2-1; the D gene is possibly TRBD1 (5 bases). The CDR3 length is 14 residues. Germline-derived CDR1 and CDR2 are SGHNT and YYREEE (reference sequence). The ends were cut back, 2 bases at V and 7 bases at J, with 13 bases in the middle. The CDR3 coding sequence is TGTGCCAGCAGCTTAGCAGGGAAAGGGAATGAGCAGTTCTTC. Amino acid sequence: CASSLAGKGNEQFF.

This rearrangement joins TRBV7-9 to TRBJ1-3; D remains ambiguous. This CDR3 contains 15 residues. Deletions cut 5 bases from V and 0 bases from J, with 11 bases between. Germline loops: CDR1 SEHNR, CDR2 FQNEAQ (reference sequence). The CDR3: CASSAQIYSGNTIYF. Here the CDR3 DNA reads TGTGCCAGCAGCGCTCAGATTTACTCTGGAAACACCATATATTTT.

The rearrangement joins TRBV4-1 to TRBJ2-7; no firm D call. The CDR3 runs 11 residues. The V and J ends lost 0 bases and 7 bases respectively, with 4 bases between them. Germline V gene sequence: CDR1 MGHRA, CDR2 YSYEKL. The CDR3 bases are TGCGCCAGCAGCCAAGACATAGAGCAGTACTTC. Translated: CASSQDIEQYF.

In regard to this clone: Other DNA sequences of this sample code for an identical CDR3. The chain uses TRBV9 and TRBJ2-5; D ambiguous. The CDR3 runs to 13 residues. The germline V gene encodes CDR1 SGDLS and CDR2 YYNGEE. Trimming left V 1 base short and J 4 bases short, with 8 bases between. The CDR3 bases are TGTGCCAGCAGCGTACTTGCCGGAGAGACCCAGTACTTC. Residues: CASSVLAGETQYF.

In its sample, this clone was seen a few times. The rearrangement links TRBV5-1 to TRBJ2-5; D is possibly TRBD1 (6 bases). Trimming stripped 4 bases from V and 1 base from J, with 11 bases between. CDR3 length: 14 residues. The germline CDR1 and CDR2 sequences are SGHRS and YFSETQ. CDR3 DNA sequence: TGCGCCAGCAGCACCGGGACACCCCAAGAGACCCAGTACTTC. Translation: CASSTGTPQETQYF.

This clone turned up a few times. The chain links TRBV30 to TRBJ2-7, with D tentatively TRBD1 or TRBD2 (5 bases each). V was cut by 0 bases and J by 6 bases, with 18 bases left in between. Germline loops: CDR1 GTSNPN, CDR2 SVGIG (reference sequence). The CDR3 covers 15 residues. CDR3: CAWSVLGEKVVEQYF. CDR3 DNA sequence: TGTGCCTGGAGTGTACTGGGGGAGAAAGTCGTCGAGCAGTACTTC.

The CDR3 DNA sequence: TGTGCCAGCAGCCGGGACAGAATGAACACTGAAGCTTTCTTT. The encoded protein is CASSRDRMNTEAFF. This chain joins TRBV7-9 and TRBJ1-1, with 7 bases identical to TRBD1. CDR3 length equals 14 residues. Germline V gives CDR1 SEHNR, CDR2 FQNEAQ (reference sequence). The J segment lost 0 bases and the V segment lost 5 bases, leaving 3 bases of the junction unmatched.

Comment on this clone: One junction end does not reproduce the germline sequence, and a read error may be involved. This rearrangement joins TRBV20-1 to TRBJ2-7, with 13 bases identical to TRBD2. There are 11 residues in the CDR3. Germline V gene lookup returns CDR1 DFQATT and CDR2 SNEGSKA (reference sequence). Written as DNA, the CDR3 is TGCAGTGCTTTCCGACTAGCGGGAGGTGTTTTC. Encoded protein: CSAFRLAGGVF.

CDR3 sequence (DNA): TGTGCCAGCAGCTTACGATCAGGGGACGAGCAGTACTTC. It translates to CASSLRSGDEQYF. The rearrangement uses TRBV7-2 and TRBJ2-7; D is perhaps TRBD1 (6 bases). The V and J ends lost 2 bases and 5 bases respectively, with 10 bases between them. CDR1 is SGHTA, CDR2 FQGNSA, per germline. CDR3 length: 13 residues. Full variable domain (outside the CDR3, taken from reference TRBV7-2 and TRBJ2-7): GAGVSQSPSNKVTEKGKDVELRCDPISGHTALYWYRQSLGQGLEFLIYFQGNSAPDKSGLPSDRFSAERTGGSVSTLTIQRTQQEDSAVYLCASSLRSGDEQYFGPGTRLTVT.

This clone was observed a handful of times. The chain uses TRBV19 and TRBJ1-5, with 7 bases matching TRBD1. The CDR3 is made up of 15 amino acids. Looked up from germline, CDR1 is LNHDA and CDR2 is SQIVND (reference sequence). V shed 3 bases, J shed 0 bases, and the junction held 2 bases outside the gene matches. The CDR3 bases are TGTGCCAGTAGTATCGGACAGGTTAGCAATCAGCCCCAGCATTTT. It encodes CASSIGQVSNQPQHF.

This clone was detected only a few times. V gene TRBV6-1 combines with J gene TRBJ2-7, with 9 bases fitting TRBD2. Germline V gene data show CDR1 as MNHNS and CDR2 as SASEGT. The CDR3 has 16 amino acids. Losses at the gene ends were 4 bases for V and 3 bases for J; bases not matched to a gene: 10. DNA of the CDR3: TGTGCCAGCAGTGGATCTAGCGGGGCCAGGGTCTACGAGCAGTACTTC. Residues: CASSGSSGARVYEQYF.

V and J are TRBV13 and TRBJ1-5; tentatively, D is TRBD1 (6 bases). From germline, CDR1 is PRHDT and CDR2 FYEKMQ (reference sequence). V shed 2 bases and J shed 6 bases, with 11 bases lying between them. CDR3 length: 14 residues. The CDR3 reads CASSLTQGGQPQHF. The CDR3, as DNA: TGTGCCAGCAGCTTAACACAGGGCGGTCAGCCCCAGCATTTT.

This clone was seen a handful of times. V and J are TRBV27 and TRBJ1-1, with TRBD1 matching over 10 bases. This CDR3 is 13 amino acids long. Germline-derived CDR1 and CDR2 are MNHEY and SMNVEV (reference sequence). Unmatched junction bases numbered 7, after V lost 4 bases and J lost 11 bases. CDR3 residues: CASSSYGQGDAFF. In DNA, the CDR3 is TGTGCCAGCAGTTCCTACGGACAGGGGGACGCTTTCTTT.

The rearrangement joins TRBV7-3 to TRBJ2-3; D possibly matches TRBD1 or TRBD2 (6 bases each). The CDR3 has 14 amino acids. Germline loops: CDR1 SGHTA, CDR2 FQGTGA. V lost 4 bases to trimming and J lost 5 bases, with 13 bases between them. CDR3 in amino acids: CASSSGGAGDTQYF. The CDR3 coding sequence is TGTGCCAGCAGCTCCGGGGGCGCCGGAGATACGCAGTATTTT.

This clone was picked up a small number of times. This chain joins TRBV6-6 and TRBJ1-2; D is ambiguous. The CDR3 consists of 12 residues. V shed 5 bases and J shed 3 bases, with 7 bases lying between them. Germline CDR1 is MNHNY and CDR2 is SVGAGI (reference sequence). CDR3 sequence (DNA): TGTGCCAGCAGTCCGGGAGACTATGGCTACACCTTC. Residues: CASSPGDYGYTF.

The rearrangement uses TRBV9 and TRBJ1-2; tentative D call: TRBD1 (6 bases). The CDR3 is made up of 17 amino acids. Trimming pared 6 bases from V and 4 bases from J, leaving 25 bases between. CDR1 is SGDLS and CDR2 is YYNGEE in the germline V gene. The CDR3 nucleotides read TGTGCCAGCACCCCACGTCGGGACACCCAATTAGGCTATGGCTACACCTTC. It translates to CASTPRRDTQLGYGYTF.

The V and J genes are TRBV29-1 and TRBJ2-5, with D unclear. Germline-derived CDR1 and CDR2 are SQVTM and ANQGSEA. V was shortened by 6 bases and J by 0 bases, with 8 bases between the two germline ends. The CDR3 extends over 12 amino acids. CDR3 nucleotides: TGCAGCGTCGGAGTGTACCAAGAGACCCAGTACTTC. Translated, it gives CSVGVYQETQYF.

The chain employs TRBV15 and TRBJ1-1; 7 nucleotides agree with TRBD1. The V segment lost 1 base and the J segment 5 bases; nucleotides outside the gene matches: 4. CDR1 and CDR2 from the germline V gene are LNHNV and YYDKDF (reference sequence). There are 14 residues in the CDR3. CDR3 in amino acids: CATSRVQGRTEAFF. The CDR3 bases are TGTGCCACCAGCAGAGTACAGGGGAGGACTGAAGCTTTCTTT.

V gene TRBV25-1 combines with J gene TRBJ1-4; D gene unclear. V was pared by 3 bases and J by 1 base, with 6 bases between. This CDR3 spans 14 amino acids. CDR1 MGHDK and CDR2 SYGVNS come from the germline V gene. CDR3 amino acids: CASSDWGTNEKLFF. CDR3 nucleotide sequence: TGTGCCAGCAGTGATTGGGGAACTAATGAAAAACTGTTTTTT.

This clone was observed a few times. Within the sample, other DNA sequences also encode this same CDR3. This chain links TRBV28 with TRBJ2-5; no reliable D call. Germline CDR1 MDHEN, CDR2 SYDVKM. The V end lost 3 bases, the J end lost 4 bases, and 3 bases lay between the germline ends. This CDR3 has 11 amino acids. The CDR3 DNA sequence: TGTGCCAGCAGTTTTCGAGAGACCCAGTACTTC. Amino acid sequence: CASSFRETQYF. The full variable domain, completed using reference TRBV28 and TRBJ2-5, is DVKVTQSSRYLVKRTGEKVFLECVQDMDHENMFWYRQDPGLGLRLIYFSYDVKMKEKGDIPEGYSVSREKKERFSLILESASTNQTSMYLCASSFRETQYFGPGTRLLVL.

This clone was observed a handful of times. The V and J genes are TRBV2 and TRBJ2-1, with no clear D. The CDR3 extends over 11 amino acids. V was pared by 5 bases and J by 7 bases, with 6 bases between. The V gene's germline CDR1 is SNHLY and CDR2 FYNNEI. CDR3 sequence reads: CASSLENEQFF. CDR3 DNA sequence: TGTGCCAGCAGTTTAGAGAATGAGCAGTTCTTC.